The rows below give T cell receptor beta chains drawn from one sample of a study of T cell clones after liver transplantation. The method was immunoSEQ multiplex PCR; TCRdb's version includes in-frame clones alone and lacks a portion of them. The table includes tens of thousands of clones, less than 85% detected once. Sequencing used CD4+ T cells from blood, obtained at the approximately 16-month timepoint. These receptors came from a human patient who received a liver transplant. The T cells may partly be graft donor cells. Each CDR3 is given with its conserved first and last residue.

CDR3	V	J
CASSSMGPLSGANVLTF	TRBV5-1	TRBJ2-6
CASSFYGSSGGQSPLHF	TRBV13	TRBJ1-6
CASSIGGMNTGELFF	TRBV19	TRBJ2-2
CASTDRTGNEQFF	TRBV6-5	TRBJ2-1
CASSGQLAGQETQYF	TRBV2	TRBJ2-5
CASSVATDITYNEQFF	TRBV9	TRBJ2-1
CASSWDGPNSPLHF	TRBV5-6	TRBJ1-6
CASSSPGSGETGTQYF	TRBV28	TRBJ2-5
CASSRTGTVLSGNTIYF	TRBV5-1	TRBJ1-3
CASSEGPNTGELFF	TRBV28	TRBJ2-2
CAWSRGASSYNEQFF	TRBV30	TRBJ2-1
CASSPGIGTPAFF	TRBV18	TRBJ1-1
CASSFPPSVGVQFF	TRBV7-9	TRBJ2-1
CASGPRVWGTQYF	TRBV6-5	TRBJ2-5
CASRMDRGNTEAFF	TRBV6-1	TRBJ1-1
CASSPGTTQYF	TRBV6-5	TRBJ2-5
CASSVSTGVNNEQFF	TRBV9	TRBJ2-1
CASTGGTHPTGELFF	TRBV6-1	TRBJ2-2
CASKTGGNTGELFF	TRBV19	TRBJ2-2
CASSLSGGPMNEQFF	TRBV18	TRBJ2-1
CASSIRSDRGPEAFF	TRBV19	TRBJ1-1
CASSTQGLAGATDTQYF	TRBV9	TRBJ2-3
CASRQQGGTYEQYF	TRBV9	TRBJ2-7
CASSKGGQGSPGELFF	TRBV4-3	TRBJ2-2
CASSLGGFAGAYEQYF	TRBV5-4	TRBJ2-7
CASSLGSLTQSSYNEQFF	TRBV11-3	TRBJ2-1
CSCTGDAATNEKLFF	TRBV30	TRBJ1-4
CASRGAGSYNEQFF	TRBV6-1	TRBJ2-1
CASSLIRAQNYNSPLHF	TRBV27	TRBJ1-6
CASTLDGTGVEAFF	TRBV7-9	TRBJ1-1
CASSGTSGGAGELFF	TRBV5-1	TRBJ2-2
CASSLTPNEQFF	TRBV7-9	TRBJ2-1
CAIRPGLAGGSADEQFF	TRBV10-3	TRBJ2-1
CAIRSPGETQYF	TRBV10-3	TRBJ2-5
CASNREVFQPQHF	TRBV19	TRBJ1-5
CASSSIAGQGVYGYTF	TRBV27	TRBJ1-2
CASSLAARGGAETQYF	TRBV7-2	TRBJ2-5
CSAENNEQFF	TRBV20-1	TRBJ2-1
CSVGILAGGLIDTQYF	TRBV29-1	TRBJ2-3
CASAKLSNDGRNTGELFF	TRBV12-5	TRBJ2-2
CASSPWRVNTEAFF	TRBV7-2	TRBJ1-1
CASSSQGGPYEQYF	TRBV5-1	TRBJ2-7
CASSLPTGDYGYTF	TRBV28	TRBJ1-2
CASSLGGANTGELFF	TRBV5-1	TRBJ2-2
CAIRLTGTGELFF	TRBV10-3	TRBJ2-2
CASSLGFGGDYGYTF	TRBV14	TRBJ1-2
CASDTSGGASYEQYF	TRBV2	TRBJ2-7
CASNVGSGANVLTF	TRBV19	TRBJ2-6
CASSRQGGSYEQYF	TRBV5-4	TRBJ2-7
CASSEIADPTDTQYF	TRBV6-1	TRBJ2-3
CASSQETGTDYGYTF	TRBV4-2	TRBJ1-2
CASSLGGSGNTIYF	TRBV5-5	TRBJ1-3
CASSLGGQGLNEKLFF	TRBV11-3	TRBJ1-4
CSVKVVENAGQFF	TRBV29-1	TRBJ2-1
CSAQRNEKLFF	TRBV20-1	TRBJ1-4
CASSKQQAGPTNRQETQYF	TRBV21-1	TRBJ2-5
CASSPPGGYEQFF	TRBV18	TRBJ2-1
CASEKDRGYQETQYF	TRBV2	TRBJ2-5